This TCR beta chain was sequenced during a study of a mutant IDH1 vaccine in newly diagnosed glioma. Only in-frame clones appear in the TCRdb table, and some are missing; sequencing was by immunoSEQ multiplex PCR. In the table there are some 42,000 clones, roughly 80% of which are singletons. Germline lookup yields CDR1 SEHNR and CDR2 FQNEAQ (reference sequence). This CDR3 spans 11 amino acids. V lost 10 bases and J 1 base, leaving 5 bases between the germline ends. Study findings and constraints: Detectable vaccine-induced immune responses arose in over 90% of patients.

Comments on this clone: The antigen is unknown.

Time point described: week 35, safety follow-up. In the vaccine, a single dose held 300 ug of the mutant IDH1 20-mer peptide, along with topical imiquimod. Sequences were derived from PBMCs, sampled from a glioma patient whose treatment included an IDH1 peptide vaccine. J is TRBJ1-5 and V is TRBV7-9, with D uncertain. The clonotype originates from a woman in her forties or fifties with glioma. The CDR3 nucleotides read TGTGCCATGAGGAGCAATCAGCCCCAGCATTTT. Amino acids: CAMRSNQPQHF.